This T cell receptor beta chain appears in the sequencing data of a study of blood T cell repertoires in COVID-19. Study-level background: Samples representing acute and convalescent COVID-19 were sourced from the United States, Italy and Spain. The cDNA or gDNA used as material had been derived from T cells, B-cell-depleted T cells, or PBMCs.

This CDR3 has 14 residues. CDR1 MDHEN and CDR2 SYDVKM come from the germline V gene. V gave up 5 bases and J gave up 1 base; unmatched junction bases: 4. Generated by immunoSEQ multiplex PCR, the TCRdb table keeps only in-frame clones and is missing some. The sample holds roughly 220,000 clones, less than 85% seen once. The sample comprised peripheral blood. This clonotype was obtained from a woman aged 70-85 years with acute or convalescent COVID-19. The chain employs TRBV28 and TRBJ1-2; the match to TRBD1 covers 7 bases. The CDR3: CASSRQGGNYGYTF. The CDR3 DNA reads TGTGCCAGCAGTCGGCAGGGGGGTAACTATGGCTACACCTTC.